Here is one T cell receptor beta chain with its context. Its cognate antigen is unknown. The record originates from a study of OX40 agonist ivuxolimab in advanced cancers. Overall study context: One hepatocellular carcinoma and a couple of cutaneous melanoma patients partially responded. Study-level results: Partial responders receiving 0.1-3.0 mg/kg showed among the lowest clonal expansion.

Only in-frame clones appear in the TCRdb table, and some are missing; sequencing was by immunoSEQ multiplex PCR. The sample consists of approximately 120,000 clones, about nine tenths of them appearing once. The CDR3 length is 16 residues. J gave up 0 bases and V 1 base, and 3 bases lay outside the gene matches. Germline loops: CDR1 SGHTA, CDR2 FQGNSA. The material sequenced was CD4+ or CD8+ T cells sorted from blood, taken in a trial of the OX40 agonist ivuxolimab. The clonotype comes from an adult with an advanced solid tumor such as melanoma, head and neck, liver or kidney cancer. The genes are TRBV7-2 and TRBJ2-1; 7 nucleotides agree with TRBD2. CDR3 sequence reads: CASSLDPGGSYNEQFF. In DNA, the CDR3 is TGTGCCAGCAGCTTAGACCCGGGGGGCTCCTACAATGAGCAGTTCTTC.